This TCR beta chain is from a study of OX40 agonist ivuxolimab in advanced cancers. Profiled with immunoSEQ multiplex PCR; TCRdb holds only in-frame clones, not every one. The repertoire holds 57,000 or so clones, with around 87% as singletons. In this sample, this clone is medium-sized (0.01 to 0.1%). Trimming at V came to 4 bases and at J to 7 bases, leaving 6 bases not matched to a gene. Germline lookup yields CDR1 MGHDK and CDR2 SYGVNS. The CDR3 sequence is 14 residues long. The V call is TRBV25-1, the J call TRBJ2-7; 11 nucleotides line up with TRBD1. The specimen comprised CD4+ or CD8+ T cells sorted from blood, sampled in a trial of the OX40 agonist ivuxolimab. This receptor was obtained from an adult with an advanced solid tumor such as melanoma, head and neck, liver or kidney cancer. CDR3 protein: CASSGRDRGREQYF. CDR3 nucleotides: TGTGCCAGCAGTGGCCGGGACAGGGGGAGGGAGCAGTACTTC.